This passage covers 29 T cell receptor beta chains from one sample sequenced in a study of identical twins. A single record per CDR3 protein comes from TCRdb applying MiXCR to the 5' RACE reads. Among 450,000 to 650,000 distinct CDR3 sequences listed, roughly 9.5% were seen once. The same specimen was also included in a second study, on yellow fever vaccine responses in identical twins.

Sample: PBMCs. These receptors were taken from a woman under 30 in good health.

In its sample, this clonotype was seen a few times. This chain connects TRBV6-6 to TRBJ2-2; D might be TRBD1 (5 bases). The CDR3 contains 13 residues. The V end was cut by 7 bases, the J end by 3 bases, with 9 bases between. Germline V gene sequence: CDR1 MNHNY, CDR2 SVGAGI (reference sequence). The CDR3 region is CASTGRDTGELFF. The DNA of the CDR3 is TGTGCCAGCACCGGCAGGGACACCGGGGAGCTGTTTTTT.

This clonotype was seen at least ten times. This rearrangement joins TRBV15 to TRBJ2-4; 9 bases match TRBD2. The CDR3 length is 16 residues. With V trimmed by 1 base and J by 1 base, 2 bases remained unmatched. Germline CDR1 LNHNV, CDR2 YYDKDF (reference sequence). CDR3 bases: TGTGCCACCAGCAGAGTCGCGGGAGGGGCCAAAAACATTCAGTACTTC. It encodes CATSRVAGGAKNIQYF.

This clonotype has more than one count but fewer than ten. This rearrangement joins TRBV5-1 to TRBJ1-1; the D is unclear. Germline lookup yields CDR1 SGHRS and CDR2 YFSETQ. The V gene lost 1 base and the J gene lost 0 bases, with 10 bases spanning the gap. The CDR3 extends over 15 amino acids. The CDR3 sequence is CASSLLLGMNTEAFF. CDR3 nucleotides: TGCGCCAGCAGCTTGTTGTTAGGGATGAACACTGAAGCTTTCTTT.

Comment on this clonotype: A much larger clone sits a single nucleotide away, making a read error possible. The chain couples TRBV5-1 to TRBJ2-3; D may correspond to TRBD1 or TRBD2 (5 bases each). The ends were cut back, 6 bases at V and 0 bases at J, with 8 bases in the middle. This CDR3 region has 13 residues. Looked up from germline, CDR1 is SGHRS and CDR2 is YFSETQ. The CDR3 loop reads CASTRDSTDTQYF. In DNA form, the CDR3 reads TGCGCCAGCACCCGGGACAGCACAGATACGCAGTATTTT.

The V and J genes are TRBV12-3 or TRBV12-4 and TRBJ1-2; D is unresolved. V lost 3 bases and J 5 bases, leaving 7 bases between the germline ends. The CDR3 is 12 amino acids. The CDR3 bases are TGTGCCAGCAGTTTGGGGATGTATGGCTACACCTTC. Its translation: CASSLGMYGYTF.

The rearrangement uses TRBV6-1 and TRBJ2-7, with 8 bases lining up with TRBD2. J gave up 0 bases and V 6 bases, and 7 bases lay outside the gene matches. From germline, CDR1 is MNHNS and CDR2 SASEGT. CDR3 length equals 15 residues. DNA of the CDR3: TGTGCCAGCAGGGTAGCGGGGTACTCCTCCTACGAGCAGTACTTC. It encodes CASRVAGYSSYEQYF.

This clonotype was detected many times. V is TRBV2 and J is TRBJ2-7; a weak D match, TRBD2 (6 bases). Germline V gene sequence: CDR1 SNHLY, CDR2 FYNNEI. The CDR3 runs 14 residues. Trimming cost V 3 bases and J 4 bases, with 13 bases left between them. CDR3 amino acids: CASSEAGLNYEQYF. CDR3 nucleotide sequence: TGTGCCAGCAGTGAGGCGGGGTTGAATTACGAGCAGTACTTC.

The V and J genes are TRBV30 and TRBJ2-1, with D unclear. CDR3 length equals 12 residues. Germline CDR1 reads GTSNPN; CDR2 reads SVGIG (reference sequence). The germline V and J ends were trimmed by 5 bases and 5 bases, with 10 bases remaining between them. The CDR3 DNA sequence: TGTGCCTGGGCCCCTAGTAACAATGAGCAGTTCTTC. Protein: CAWAPSNNEQFF.

The chain uses TRBV20-1 and TRBJ2-3; 9 nucleotides align to TRBD2. The V gene end was trimmed by 7 bases and the J gene end by 0 bases; junction bases not matched to a gene: 8. Germline V gene data show CDR1 as DFQATT and CDR2 as SNEGSKA (reference sequence). The CDR3 contains 15 residues. CDR3 amino acids: CSVQAGGLSTDTQYF. CDR3 DNA sequence: TGCAGTGTACAAGCGGGGGGCTTAAGCACAGATACGCAGTATTTT.

This clonotype has a handful of counts. V gene TRBV20-1 combines with J gene TRBJ2-2; D is ambiguous. Trimming shortened V by 1 base and J by 0 bases, and 12 bases separated the two germline ends. The CDR3 covers 16 residues. Germline values: CDR1 DFQATT, CDR2 SNEGSKA (reference sequence). The CDR3 region is CSARVSIGTNTGELFF. CDR3 sequence (DNA): TGCAGTGCTAGAGTCTCAATCGGAACGAACACCGGGGAGCTGTTTTTT.

The rearrangement joins TRBV24-1 to TRBJ2-6, with unresolved D. Germline assignment: CDR1 KGHDR and CDR2 SFDVKD. The V gene lost 4 bases and the J gene lost 0 bases, with 6 bases spanning the gap. The CDR3 is 15 amino acids. CDR3 DNA sequence: TGTGCCACCAGTGACCCAGTCTCTGGGGCCAACGTCCTGACTTTC. Residues: CATSDPVSGANVLTF.

This clonotype came up many times. CDR3 in amino acids: CASSLGSSYNEQFF. The CDR3 DNA reads TGTGCCAGCTCTCTGGGGAGCTCCTACAATGAGCAGTTCTTC. V usage is TRBV27 and J usage is TRBJ2-1; D may be TRBD2 (5 bases). Trimming pared 8 bases from V and 0 bases from J, leaving 11 bases between. Per germline, CDR1 MNHEY and CDR2 SMNVEV (reference sequence). The CDR3 contains 14 residues.

In its sample, this clonotype was seen a few times. The chain carries TRBV6-2 or TRBV6-3 and TRBJ2-3; 14 bases map to TRBD2. Germline V gives CDR1 MNHEY, CDR2 SVGEGT. Trimming took 6 bases from V and 4 from J; bases not matched to a gene: 15. The CDR3 spans 19 residues. The CDR3 spells CASSEMTSGRAGVPDTQYF. DNA of the CDR3: TGTGCCAGCAGCGAGATGACTAGCGGGAGGGCCGGGGTTCCAGATACGCAGTATTTT.

This clonotype was detected only a few times. This sequence joins TRBV28 and TRBJ2-5, with a weak D call TRBD1 (5 bases). CDR1 MDHEN and CDR2 SYDVKM come from the germline V gene. The CDR3 spans 14 residues. The ends were cut back, 6 bases at V and 4 bases at J, with 15 bases in the middle. The CDR3, as DNA: TGTGCCAGCAGCCTCCCGGCAGGGCCAGAGACCCAGTACTTC. Protein: CASSLPAGPETQYF.

There are many counts of this clonotype. This sequence joins TRBV6-1 and TRBJ2-7; D not certain. This CDR3 is built from 13 residues. Germline assignment: CDR1 MNHNS and CDR2 SASEGT. With 8 bases removed from V and 0 bases from J, the gap between germline ends came to 11 bases. The CDR3: CASLPPYSYEQYF. CDR3 bases: TGTGCCAGCTTACCCCCTTACTCCTACGAGCAGTACTTC.

This clonotype appeared many times. The chain uses TRBV19 and TRBJ2-1; tentative D call: TRBD1 (6 bases). Trimming stripped 3 bases from V and 6 bases from J, with 18 bases between. The CDR3 runs 16 residues. CDR1 is LNHDA and CDR2 is SQIVND in the germline V gene (reference sequence). CDR3 nucleotides: TGTGCCAGTAGTATTATAGGGGGTTCAGTTTCCAATGAGCAGTTCTTC. Protein sequence: CASSIIGGSVSNEQFF.

Only a few counts were recorded for this clonotype. The V and J genes are TRBV4-3 and TRBJ2-5, with 8 bases identical to TRBD2. The CDR3 runs 15 residues. Germline V gene data show CDR1 as LGHNA and CDR2 as YSLEER. Germline trimming cut 1 base from V and 11 bases from J; bases unmatched to any gene: 12. This chain's CDR3 is CASSQVLAGRGPQYF. CDR3 coding DNA: TGCGCCAGCAGCCAAGTGTTAGCGGGACGGGGTCCACAGTACTTC.

In its sample, this clonotype was seen many times. This sequence joins TRBV20-1 and TRBJ2-5, with D perhaps TRBD1 (5 bases). The CDR3 has 16 residues. Germline CDR1 and CDR2: DFQATT and SNEGSKA (reference sequence). V was cut by 0 bases and J by 1 base, with 15 bases left in between. CDR3 amino acids: CSARDQNRHIQETQYF. The CDR3, as DNA: TGCAGTGCTAGAGATCAGAACAGGCACATCCAAGAGACCCAGTACTTC.

This clonotype turned up a few times. The genes are TRBV24-1 and TRBJ1-2, with 7 bases matching TRBD1. The germline V gene has CDR1 KGHDR and CDR2 SFDVKD. The CDR3 has 17 residues. The V segment lost 2 bases and the J segment 0 bases; nucleotides outside the gene matches: 8. This CDR3 reads CATSDSGTELANYGYTF. The CDR3 bases are TGTGCCACCAGTGATTCCGGGACAGAGTTAGCTAACTATGGCTACACCTTC.

This clonotype was counted ten times or more. The chain links TRBV6-1 to TRBJ2-5; D possibly corresponds to TRBD1 (5 bases). Trimming pared 7 bases from V and 2 bases from J, leaving 11 bases between. The V gene's germline CDR1 is MNHNS and CDR2 SASEGT. The CDR3 loop spans 13 amino acids. The chain's CDR3 is CASTPTGQETQYF. DNA of the CDR3: TGTGCCAGCACGCCAACAGGACAAGAGACCCAGTACTTC.

This clonotype was observed many times. The genes are TRBV28 and TRBJ2-5, with 8 bases that match TRBD1. Trimming cost V 3 bases and J 3 bases; bases outside gene matches: 3. The V gene's germline CDR1 is MDHEN and CDR2 SYDVKM. The CDR3 extends over 14 amino acids. The CDR3 nucleotides are TGTGCCAGCAGTTTCCGGACAGGGAAAGAGACCCAGTACTTC. It translates to CASSFRTGKETQYF. The full variable domain, its missing parts supplied by reference TRBV28 and TRBJ2-5, is DVKVTQSSRYLVKRTGEKVFLECVQDMDHENMFWYRQDPGLGLRLIYFSYDVKMKEKGDIPEGYSVSREKKERFSLILESASTNQTSMYLCASSFRTGKETQYFGPGTRLLVL.

This clonotype appeared many times. The V call is TRBV6-1, the J call TRBJ1-5, with 9 bases fitting TRBD1. This CDR3 contains 15 residues. The V and J ends lost 6 bases and 0 bases, in that order; junction bases with no gene match: 3. Germline V lookup: CDR1 MNHNS, CDR2 SASEGT. The CDR3 coding sequence is TGTGCCAGCAGGCTGACAGGGGGTAGCAATCAGCCCCAGCATTTT. Translated: CASRLTGGSNQPQHF.

The rearrangement joins TRBV4-3 to TRBJ2-1, with TRBD1 identical over 7 bases. V shed 2 bases and J 4 bases; nucleotides not matched to a gene: 5. Germline-derived CDR1 and CDR2 are LGHNA and YSLEER. The CDR3 extends over 15 amino acids. CDR3 sequence (DNA): TGCGCCAGCAGCCAAACCGGGACAGCTTACAATGAGCAGTTCTTC. It is translated as CASSQTGTAYNEQFF.

The chain's CDR3 is CASSRRTSGISSYEQYF. CDR3 bases: TGTGCCAGCAGCCGAAGGACTAGCGGGATTAGCTCCTACGAGCAGTACTTC. The genes are TRBV5-6 and TRBJ2-7; 12 bases are shared with TRBD2. CDR3 length: 17 amino acids. Per the germline V gene, CDR1 is SGHDT and CDR2 is YYEEEE. The V gene end was trimmed by 4 bases and the J gene end by 0 bases; junction bases not matched to a gene: 8.

This clonotype has just a few counts. The J gene is TRBJ2-7, the V gene TRBV2; maybe TRBD1 (6 bases). V lost 4 bases to trimming and J lost 5 bases, with 12 bases between them. This CDR3 is 13 amino acids long. Germline lookup yields CDR1 SNHLY and CDR2 FYNNEI. For the CDR3, the DNA is TGTGCCAGCAGTGTTGCAGGGGACAACGAGCAGTACTTC. Translated: CASSVAGDNEQYF.

There are many counts of this clonotype. The rearrangement joins TRBV5-1 to TRBJ2-6, with TRBD1 identical over 8 bases. The length of the CDR3 is 15 residues. V lost 3 bases and J lost 2; bases outside the gene matches: 1. Per the germline V gene, CDR1 is SGHRS and CDR2 is YFSETQ. The CDR3: CASSWTGTGANVLTF. The DNA of the CDR3 is TGCGCCAGCAGCTGGACAGGGACTGGGGCCAACGTCCTGACTTTC.

This clonotype was detected only a few times. This chain joins TRBV7-9 and TRBJ2-7; the D gene is possibly TRBD1 (5 bases). Trimming cost V 5 bases and J 4 bases, with 12 bases left between them. The CDR3 runs to 13 residues. Germline V gene sequence: CDR1 SEHNR, CDR2 FQNEAQ (reference sequence). CDR3 sequence: CASSPDTFYEQYF. The CDR3 DNA reads TGTGCCAGCAGCCCGGACACCTTTTACGAGCAGTACTTC.

This clonotype has ten or more counts. This chain uses TRBV6-5 with TRBJ1-5, with D possibly matching TRBD1 (5 bases). The V gene's germline CDR1 is MNHEY and CDR2 SVGAGI. The CDR3 is 16 residues long. Trimming removed 4 bases from V and 4 bases from J, with 17 bases in between. Written as DNA, the CDR3 is TGTGCCAGCAGTTCCGTTTCCCGCGGGGGGAATCAGCCCCAGCATTTT. As protein: CASSSVSRGGNQPQHF.

This clonotype was recorded a few times. The rearrangement links TRBV12-3 or TRBV12-4 to TRBJ2-3; 8 bases align to TRBD1. The CDR3 contains 14 residues. Unmatched junction bases numbered 8, after V lost 8 bases and J lost 4 bases. In DNA, the CDR3 is TGTGCCAGCGCTGGGACAGGCCGTGCAGATACGCAGTATTTT. It is translated as CASAGTGRADTQYF.